The 22 T cell receptor beta chains given below trace back to one sample, sequenced in a study of blood T cell repertoires in COVID-19. Repertoires were generated with immunoSEQ multiplex PCR, while TCRdb's copy carries only in-frame clones and drops some. The repertoire holds more than 400,000 clones, with about nine tenths as singletons. Sequencing was performed on PBMCs or T cells enriched from blood (not recorded which). Receptor source: a man between 18 and 29 years old who had recovered from COVID-19.

The chain employs TRBV6-2 or TRBV6-3 and TRBJ1-2; 8 bases are a match to TRBD1. CDR1 is MNHEY and CDR2 is SVGEGT in the germline V gene. Germline trimming cut 5 bases from V and 8 bases from J; bases unmatched to any gene: 7. CDR3 size: 13 residues. For the CDR3, the DNA is TGTGCCAGCAGTGACAGGGGCCTAGGGGGCTACACCTTC. It translates to CASSDRGLGGYTF.

V usage is TRBV28 and J usage is TRBJ1-6; D unresolved. The ends were cut back, 5 bases at V and 4 bases at J, with 15 bases in the middle. Germline V gene data show CDR1 as MDHEN and CDR2 as SYDVKM. The CDR3 has 16 residues. The CDR3 loop reads CASSHPPRVYNSPLHF. DNA for the CDR3: TGTGCCAGCAGTCACCCCCCGAGGGTGTATAATTCACCCCTCCACTTT.

The chain combines TRBV6-1 with TRBJ2-5; D unresolved. Trimming shortened V by 4 bases and J by 5 bases, and 32 bases separated the two germline ends. Germline V gene data show CDR1 as MNHNS and CDR2 as SASEGT. The CDR3 is made up of 20 amino acids. In nucleotides, the CDR3 is TGTGCCAGCAGTGTACCGACGAGTTGGTCAAAAGGTAGCCCCGAGGAGACCCAGTACTTC. Translation: CASSVPTSWSKGSPEETQYF.

The CDR3 sequence: CASSFPTGAMNTEAFF. The CDR3 DNA follows: TGTGCCAGCAGTTTCCCAACAGGGGCCATGAACACTGAAGCTTTCTTT. V and J are TRBV28 and TRBJ1-1; 7 bases agree with TRBD1. V dropped 3 bases and J dropped 0; count of bases not matched to a gene: 7. Germline V lookup: CDR1 MDHEN, CDR2 SYDVKM. The CDR3 contains 16 residues.

This chain links TRBV5-6 with TRBJ1-1; D is unclear. The V gene lost 1 base and the J gene lost 0 bases, with 7 bases spanning the gap. Germline CDR1 and CDR2: SGHDT and YYEEEE. This CDR3 region has 14 residues. In DNA form, the CDR3 reads TGTGCCAGCAGCTTGTCGCAGTTGAACACTGAAGCTTTCTTT. It encodes CASSLSQLNTEAFF.

This chain connects TRBV11-2 to TRBJ2-7; D perhaps matches TRBD2 (6 bases). The CDR3 is 16 amino acids. The germline V gene has CDR1 SGHAT and CDR2 FQNNGV. The V gene lost 5 bases and the J gene lost 0 bases, with 17 bases spanning the gap. CDR3 nucleotides: TGTGCCAGCAGCCCCCAGGGAGCGGGCCTCTCCTACGAGCAGTACTTC. It specifies CASSPQGAGLSYEQYF.

The chain employs TRBV7-6 and TRBJ2-1; possibly TRBD1 for D (6 bases). This CDR3 has 15 amino acids. Germline-derived CDR1 and CDR2 are SGHVS and FNYEAQ. The V gene lost 5 bases and the J gene lost 9 bases, with 20 bases spanning the gap. The CDR3 DNA reads TGTGCCAGCAGCCTACTATGGGGGCCTAGGGGTGAGCAGTTCTTC. Its translation: CASSLLWGPRGEQFF.

The chain recombines TRBV7-9 with TRBJ1-4; D not certain. Looked up from germline, CDR1 is SEHNR and CDR2 is FQNEAQ (reference sequence). This CDR3 has 14 amino acids. Deletions cut 5 bases from V and 10 bases from J, with 17 bases between. As DNA, the CDR3 is TGTGCCAGCAGCCCCTTGGAGAATGAGGGAAAACTGTTTTTT. Protein sequence: CASSPLENEGKLFF.

V gene TRBV7-6 combines with J gene TRBJ2-1, with a tentative D call TRBD1 (6 bases). CDR1 SGHVS and CDR2 FNYEAQ come from the germline V gene. The CDR3 is made up of 15 amino acids. V was pared by 1 base and J by 7 bases, with 14 bases between. As DNA, the CDR3 is TGTGCCAGCAGCTTAGGTGGGGGCCCTGTAAATGAGCAGTTCTTC. It codes for CASSLGGGPVNEQFF.

CDR3 sequence: CASRLLAGEPSYEQYF. DNA of the CDR3: TGCGCCAGCAGACTTCTAGCGGGAGAGCCCTCCTACGAGCAGTACTTC. The chain employs TRBV5-1 and TRBJ2-7; 10 positions match TRBD2. The CDR3 consists of 16 residues. Germline V gene data show CDR1 as SGHRS and CDR2 as YFSETQ. V lost 5 bases and J lost 0; bases outside the gene matches: 8.

This clone was seen a few times. The chain carries TRBV28 and TRBJ1-4; D is undetermined. V shed 6 bases and J shed 8 bases, with 16 bases lying between them. Per germline, CDR1 MDHEN and CDR2 SYDVKM. The CDR3 runs 14 residues. This CDR3 is CASSPGGLAEKLFF. CDR3 nucleotides: TGTGCCAGCAGCCCCGGAGGCCTGGCGGAAAAACTGTTTTTT.

V usage is TRBV7-9 and J usage is TRBJ2-2; 7 bases agree with TRBD2. There are 16 residues in the CDR3. V lost 6 bases, J lost 2 bases, and 9 bases stayed unmatched. Germline-derived CDR1 and CDR2 are SEHNR and FQNEAQ (reference sequence). CDR3 residues: CASSPWDYGNTGELFF. The CDR3 nucleotides read TGTGCCAGCAGTCCATGGGACTACGGCAACACCGGGGAGCTGTTTTTT. Full variable domain (missing parts from reference TRBV7-9 and TRBJ2-2): DTGVSQNPRHKITKRGQNVTFRCDPISEHNRLYWYRQTLGQGPEFLTYFQNEAQLEKSRLLSDRFSAERPKGSFSTLEIQRTEQGDSAMYLCASSPWDYGNTGELFFGEGSRLTVL.

The chain carries TRBV10-3 and TRBJ1-4, with 8 bases aligning to TRBD1. CDR3 size: 14 residues. From germline, CDR1 is ENHRY and CDR2 SYGVKD. V shed 4 bases, J shed 8 bases, and the junction held 6 bases outside the gene matches. The CDR3 nucleotides read TGTGCCATCAGTGTAGGACAGGGTCGAGAAAAACTGTTTTTT. Amino acids: CAISVGQGREKLFF.

This chain joins TRBV5-4 and TRBJ1-6, with a possible D match to TRBD1 (6 bases). CDR1 and CDR2 from the germline V gene are SGHNT and YYREEE (reference sequence). The CDR3 runs 17 residues. V shed 2 bases and J shed 3 bases, with 15 bases lying between them. The CDR3 DNA is TGTGCCAGCAGCTTCGGGGGGCTAAACAGCTATAATTCACCCCTCCACTTT. This sequence encodes CASSFGGLNSYNSPLHF. Using reference TRBV5-4 and TRBJ1-6 for the parts outside the CDR3, the full variable domain is ETGVTQSPTHLIKTRGQQVTLRCSSQSGHNTVSWYQQALGQGPQFIFQYYREEENGRGNFPPRFSGLQFPNYSSELNVNALELDDSALYLCASSFGGLNSYNSPLHFGNGTRLTVT.

The chain employs TRBV7-3 and TRBJ1-3; the match to TRBD1 covers 7 bases. CDR1 and CDR2 from the germline V gene are SGHTA and FQGTGA. V lost 2 bases and J lost 2; bases outside the gene matches: 3. This CDR3 is built from 15 residues. CDR3 sequence reads: CASSLDRAAGNTIYF. The CDR3 DNA reads TGTGCCAGCAGCTTAGACAGGGCGGCTGGAAACACCATATATTTT.

This sequence joins TRBV18 and TRBJ1-2; 9 bases line up with TRBD1. There are 16 residues in the CDR3. Germline CDR1 KGHSH, CDR2 LQKENI. V shed 5 bases, J shed 7 bases, and the junction held 14 bases outside the gene matches. CDR3 sequence reads: CASSVDGTGSGRGYTF. The CDR3 bases are TGTGCCAGCTCAGTGGACGGGACAGGGAGTGGGCGTGGCTACACCTTC.

V gene TRBV11-3 combines with J gene TRBJ1-1, with a tentative D call TRBD1 (5 bases). The V and J ends lost 5 bases and 0 bases respectively, with 13 bases between them. Germline V gene sequence: CDR1 SGHNT, CDR2 YENEEA. The CDR3 has 15 residues. In nucleotides, the CDR3 is TGTGCCAGCAGCACCGGGGGAGACATGAACACTGAAGCTTTCTTT. Residues: CASSTGGDMNTEAFF.

The chain links TRBV27 to TRBJ1-4; TRBD1 aligns across 9 bases. This CDR3 spans 20 amino acids. Trimming took 8 bases from V and 2 from J; bases not matched to a gene: 21. Germline CDR1 is MNHEY and CDR2 is SMNVEV (reference sequence). The CDR3 DNA is TGTGCCAGCGCCCTAAGGGTAGTACAGGGGGCGTCGGCGACTAATGAAAAACTGTTTTTT. As protein: CASALRVVQGASATNEKLFF. Using reference TRBV27 and TRBJ1-4 for the parts outside the CDR3, the full variable domain is EAQVTQNPRYLITVTGKKLTVTCSQNMNHEYMSWYRQDPGLGLRQIYYSMNVEVTDKGDVPEGYKVSRKEKRNFPLILESPSPNQTSLYFCASALRVVQGASATNEKLFFGSGTQLSVL.

The rearrangement joins TRBV10-3 to TRBJ2-1; 10 bases are shared with TRBD2. Germline trimming cut 3 bases from V and 2 bases from J; bases unmatched to any gene: 10. The germline V gene has CDR1 ENHRY and CDR2 SYGVKD. The CDR3 loop spans 18 amino acids. The CDR3 loop is CAISDGTSASSPYNEQFF. CDR3 bases: TGTGCCATCAGTGACGGGACTAGCGCCTCTAGCCCCTACAATGAGCAGTTCTTC.

This chain connects TRBV27 to TRBJ1-1, with a possible D match to TRBD1 (6 bases). V was trimmed by 5 bases and J by 5 bases, leaving 18 bases between them. This CDR3 is 15 amino acids long. Germline V gene lookup returns CDR1 MNHEY and CDR2 SMNVEV (reference sequence). CDR3 in amino acids: CASSGSGHRRTEAFF. The DNA for the CDR3 is TGTGCCAGCAGTGGCTCGGGACATCGGCGGACTGAAGCTTTCTTT.

The V and J genes are TRBV6-5 and TRBJ1-4; 8 bases are shared with TRBD1. With V trimmed by 8 bases and J by 5 bases, 7 bases remained unmatched. Germline CDR1 reads MNHEY; CDR2 reads SVGAGI. The CDR3 contains 14 residues. In DNA, the CDR3 is TGTGCCAGCTCTGAGGGACAGGTCAATGAAAAACTGTTTTTT. Translation gives CASSEGQVNEKLFF.

CDR3 loop: CASSPGQIEETQYF. CDR3 nucleotides: TGTGCCAGCTCACCGGGCCAGATTGAAGAGACCCAGTACTTC. The chain uses TRBV18 and TRBJ2-5, with unresolved D. This CDR3 region has 14 residues. Germline CDR1 KGHSH, CDR2 LQKENI. V was trimmed by 3 bases and J by 3 bases, leaving 11 bases between them.